The clone carrying this TCR beta chain was seen many times. What it recognizes is unknown. This CDR3 region has 14 residues. V was pared by 6 bases and J by 7 bases, with 13 bases between. From germline, CDR1 is MNHNS and CDR2 SASEGT. The entry originates in a study of T cells in Graves' hyperthyroidism and ophthalmopathy. General study results and limits: From stable hyperthyroidism, ophthalmopathy was separated by a 13 V-J model.

Regions amplified from RNA transcripts were the TCR beta CDR3 regions. Researchers ran a first-round RT-PCR on the TCR CDR3 using the HTBI primer set. MiXCR was run by TCRdb on the multiplex PCR reads, yielding one entry per CDR3 protein. The table has about 420,000 distinct CDR3 sequences, 15% to 17% seen once. Material for sequencing was blood. The sequence was obtained from a woman aged 18-29 years with Graves' hyperthyroidism. This chain uses TRBV6-1 with TRBJ1-6; D gene ambiguous. This chain's CDR3 is CASRPDSGNSPLHF. CDR3 bases: TGTGCCAGCAGACCGGACTCGGGGAATTCACCCCTCCACTTT.